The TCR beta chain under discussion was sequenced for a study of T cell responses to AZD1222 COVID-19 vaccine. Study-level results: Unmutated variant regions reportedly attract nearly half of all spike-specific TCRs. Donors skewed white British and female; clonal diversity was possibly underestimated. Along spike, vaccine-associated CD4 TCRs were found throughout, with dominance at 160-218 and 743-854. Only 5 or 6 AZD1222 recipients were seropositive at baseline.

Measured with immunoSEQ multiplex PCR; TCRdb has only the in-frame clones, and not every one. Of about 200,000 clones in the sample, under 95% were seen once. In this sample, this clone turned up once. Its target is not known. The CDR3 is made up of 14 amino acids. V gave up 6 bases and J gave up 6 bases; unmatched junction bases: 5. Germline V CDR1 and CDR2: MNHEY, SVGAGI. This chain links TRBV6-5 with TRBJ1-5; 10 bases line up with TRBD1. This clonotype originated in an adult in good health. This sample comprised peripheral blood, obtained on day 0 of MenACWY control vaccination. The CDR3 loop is CASSLTGGSQPQHF. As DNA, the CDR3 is TGTGCCAGCAGCCTGACAGGGGGCAGTCAGCCCCAGCATTTT.